The entry below describes one T cell receptor (beta chain). This entry belongs to a study of OX40 agonist ivuxolimab in advanced cancers. Across the study: Dose-escalation cases comprised hepatocellular carcinoma, melanoma, renal cell or head and neck cancer.

Assay: immunoSEQ multiplex PCR; the TCRdb copy retains only in-frame clones and omits some. The table lists around 46,000 clones, over 75% of them singletons. V was clipped by 1 base and J by 5 bases; unmatched bases: 7. The CDR3 consists of 15 residues. Germline V CDR1 and CDR2: KGHSH, LQKENI. This specimen was CD4+ or CD8+ T cells sorted from blood, taken in a trial of the OX40 agonist ivuxolimab. The sequence came from an adult with an advanced solid tumor such as melanoma, head and neck, liver or kidney cancer. The chain recombines TRBV18 with TRBJ1-1; the match to TRBD1 covers 7 bases. The CDR3 coding sequence is TGTGCCAGCTCACCACTGGGGACAGCCCTTACTGAAGCTTTCTTT. Protein sequence: CASSPLGTALTEAFF.